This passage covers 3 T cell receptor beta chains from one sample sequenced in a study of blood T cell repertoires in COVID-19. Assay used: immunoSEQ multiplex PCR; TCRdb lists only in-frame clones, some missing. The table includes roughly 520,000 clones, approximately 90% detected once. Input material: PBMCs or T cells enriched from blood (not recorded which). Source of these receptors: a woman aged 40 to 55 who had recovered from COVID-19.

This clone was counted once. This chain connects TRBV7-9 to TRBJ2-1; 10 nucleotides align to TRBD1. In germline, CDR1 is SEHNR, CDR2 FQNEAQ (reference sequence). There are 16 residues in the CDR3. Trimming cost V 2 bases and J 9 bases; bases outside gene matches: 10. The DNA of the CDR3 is TGTGCCAGCAGCTTAAAACCGGGACAGGGGTTAAGTGAGCAGTTCTTC. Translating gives CASSLKPGQGLSEQFF.

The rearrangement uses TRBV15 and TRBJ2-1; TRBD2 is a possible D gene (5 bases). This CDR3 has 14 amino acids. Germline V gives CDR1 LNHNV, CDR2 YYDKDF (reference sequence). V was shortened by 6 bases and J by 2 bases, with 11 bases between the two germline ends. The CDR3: CATRGSWPYNEQFF. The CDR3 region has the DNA TGTGCCACCAGGGGGAGTTGGCCCTACAATGAGCAGTTCTTC. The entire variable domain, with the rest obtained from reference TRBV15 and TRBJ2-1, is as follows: DAMVIQNPRYQVTQFGKPVTLSCSQTLNHNVMYWYQQKSSQAPKLLFHYYDKDFNNEADTPDNFQSRRPNTSFCFLDIRSPGLGDTAMYLCATRGSWPYNEQFFGPGTRLTVL.

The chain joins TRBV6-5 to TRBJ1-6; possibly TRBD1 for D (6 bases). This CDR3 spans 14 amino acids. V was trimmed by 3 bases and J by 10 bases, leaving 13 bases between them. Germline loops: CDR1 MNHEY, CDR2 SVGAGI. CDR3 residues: CASSYLQGSSPLHF. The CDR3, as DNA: TGTGCCAGCAGTTATCTGCAGGGGTCGTCACCCCTCCACTTT.